What follows are 10 T cell receptor beta chains derived from one specimen sequenced in a study of early T cells in non-severe SARS-CoV-2 infection. One entry per CDR3 protein results from TCRdb running MiXCR on the 5' RACE reads. The table includes some 66,000 distinct CDR3 sequences, around 13% detected once. Source material: whole blood. The source of these receptors is an adult who was a healthcare worker with PCR-confirmed SARS-CoV-2 infection or an uninfected control (not recorded which).

This sequence joins TRBV18 and TRBJ2-7, with TRBD2 as a possible D gene (6 bases). CDR1 and CDR2 from the germline V gene are KGHSH and LQKENI. CDR3 length: 14 amino acids. The V end was cut by 5 bases, the J end by 0 bases, with 11 bases between. The DNA of the CDR3 is TGTGCCAGCTCATCGGGACTCCTCTCCTACGAGCAGTACTTC. Its translation: CASSSGLLSYEQYF.

The CDR3 DNA is TGTGCCAGCAGTTACTCGGGGCCAGGGGCTTTCTTT. The encoded protein is CASSYSGPGAFF. The rearrangement uses TRBV6-5 and TRBJ1-1, with D perhaps TRBD1 (5 bases). This CDR3 is 12 amino acids long. V dropped 0 bases and J dropped 11 bases, with 10 bases sitting between them. Per germline, CDR1 MNHEY and CDR2 SVGAGI.

This clonotype was seen at least ten times. The V call is TRBV3-1, the J call TRBJ2-1; D unclear. The V and J ends lost 3 bases and 9 bases respectively, with 9 bases between them. The germline gives CDR1 LGHDT, CDR2 YNNKEL (reference sequence). The CDR3 has 12 amino acids. This CDR3 is CASSHSAGEQFF. The CDR3 bases are TGTGCCAGCAGCCACAGTGCCGGTGAGCAGTTCTTC.

The CDR3 DNA sequence: TGTGCCAGCTCGCCGTGGGACGGGGCACTCGATACGCAGTATTTT. Protein: CASSPWDGALDTQYF. V and J are TRBV18 and TRBJ2-3; TRBD1 or TRBD2 may be the D gene (5 bases each). Germline V gene lookup returns CDR1 KGHSH and CDR2 LQKENI. V was clipped by 6 bases and J by 6 bases, with 19 bases between them. CDR3 length equals 15 residues.

This clonotype has ten or more counts. The chain couples TRBV2 to TRBJ1-5; perhaps TRBD1 as D (5 bases). Germline-derived CDR1 and CDR2 are SNHLY and FYNNEI. This CDR3 region has 13 residues. The germline V and J ends were trimmed by 3 bases and 6 bases, with 9 bases remaining between them. The DNA of the CDR3 is TGTGCCAGCAGTGAGGGGGTGGGTCAGCCCCAGCATTTT. This gives the protein CASSEGVGQPQHF.

This clonotype was recorded at least ten times. CDR3 DNA: TGCGCCAGCAGCCAAGATTTTCAGGAGGGGGAGCAGTACTTC. This encodes CASSQDFQEGEQYF. The chain is built from TRBV4-3 and TRBJ2-7; perhaps TRBD2 as D (6 bases). Germline CDR1 LGHNA, CDR2 YSLEER. V lost 0 bases to trimming and J lost 7 bases, with 13 bases between them. The CDR3 spans 14 residues.

This clonotype was recorded many times. The chain couples TRBV7-2 to TRBJ2-7; TRBD2 agrees at 12 bases. CDR1 SGHTA and CDR2 FQGNSA come from the germline V gene. CDR3 length: 18 amino acids. J lost 0 bases, V lost 5 bases, and 11 bases had no gene match. Written as DNA, the CDR3 is TGTGCCAGCAGCACCGGACTAGCGGGGTATTTCAGCTCCTACGAGCAGTACTTC. It is translated as CASSTGLAGYFSSYEQYF.

The chain recombines TRBV7-9 with TRBJ2-2; 7 nucleotides agree with TRBD2. Germline V gene lookup returns CDR1 SEHNR and CDR2 FQNEAQ (reference sequence). The CDR3 extends over 16 amino acids. V was clipped by 3 bases and J by 4 bases; unmatched bases: 8. The CDR3 DNA follows: TGTGCCAGCAGCTTGGCCGGGACTACCTCCACCGGGGAGCTGTTTTTT. Translating it yields CASSLAGTTSTGELFF.

This clonotype was found a few times. In DNA, the CDR3 is TGTGCCAGCAGTGAAACGGGGGGGGCCCTCCACTTT. Translation: CASSETGGALHF. The chain employs TRBV2 and TRBJ1-6; a weak D match, TRBD1 (5 bases). This CDR3 is built from 12 residues. Germline V lookup: CDR1 SNHLY, CDR2 FYNNEI. V was trimmed by 2 bases and J by 14 bases, leaving 10 bases between them.

The V gene is TRBV29-1, the J gene TRBJ1-2; D remains unclear. The CDR3 has 14 amino acids. V lost 3 bases and J lost 4, with 15 bases in between. CDR1 and CDR2 from the germline V gene are SQVTM and ANQGSEA. The CDR3 region is CSVDGGSGSYGYTF. The CDR3 nucleotides read TGCAGCGTTGATGGAGGAAGCGGGTCCTATGGCTACACCTTC.